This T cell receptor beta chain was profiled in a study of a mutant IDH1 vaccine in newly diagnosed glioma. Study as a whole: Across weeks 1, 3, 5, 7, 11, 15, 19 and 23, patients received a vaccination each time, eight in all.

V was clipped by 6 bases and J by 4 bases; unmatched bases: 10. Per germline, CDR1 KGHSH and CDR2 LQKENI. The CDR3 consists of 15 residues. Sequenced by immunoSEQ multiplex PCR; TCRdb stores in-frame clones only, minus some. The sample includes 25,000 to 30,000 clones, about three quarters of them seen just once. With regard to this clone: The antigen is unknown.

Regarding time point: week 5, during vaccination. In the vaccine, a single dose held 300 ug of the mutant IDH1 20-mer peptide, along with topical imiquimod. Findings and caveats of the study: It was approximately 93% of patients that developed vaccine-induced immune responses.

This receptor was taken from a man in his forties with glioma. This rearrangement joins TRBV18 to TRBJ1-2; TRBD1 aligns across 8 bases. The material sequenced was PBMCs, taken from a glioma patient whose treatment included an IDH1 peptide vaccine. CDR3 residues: CASSPDLTGGYGYTF. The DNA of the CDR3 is TGTGCCAGCTCGCCGGACTTAACAGGGGGCTATGGCTACACCTTC.